Listed below are T cell receptor beta chains from one sample, sequenced in a study of blood T cell repertoires in COVID-19. Data came from immunoSEQ multiplex PCR; TCRdb stores just in-frame clones and leaves some out. The sample yields 100,000 to 120,000 clones, roughly 80% seen once. The specimen sequenced was peripheral blood. The receptors originated from a woman aged 40 to 50 with acute or convalescent COVID-19. CDR3s include the opening cysteine and the closing phenylalanine or tryptophan. A D gene is named only where the DNA matches it firmly. For some rows the clone size is stated as once, few or many, or as a class when expanded; others skip it.

>TRBD1|TRBJ1-2|-|TRBV7-2
CASSRQGLNGYTF
TGTGCCAGCAGCCGACAGGGACTCAACGGCTACACCTTC
>-|TRBJ1-2|-|TRBV3-1/TRBV3-2
CASSHRVGGYTF
TGTGCCAGCAGCCACAGGGTTGGCGGCTACACCTTC
>-|TRBJ2-7|-|TRBV14
CASSQDRPGVREQYF
TGTGCCAGCAGCCAAGACAGGCCGGGGGTGAGGGAGCAGTACTTC
>-|TRBJ2-2|-|TRBV12-3/TRBV12-4
CASTSYTGELFF
TGTGCCAGTACTAGCTACACCGGGGAGCTGTTTTTT
>-|TRBJ1-1|-|TRBV6-2/TRBV6-3
CASSLHGPAGGEAFF
TGTGCCAGCAGTCTTCACGGGCCGGCCGGGGGTGAAGCTTTCTTT
>-|TRBJ2-1|-|TRBV19
CASSQGSGGEQFF
TGTGCCAGTAGTCAGGGGAGTGGTGGTGAGCAGTTCTTC
>-|TRBJ1-2|-|TRBV9
CASSEAAGVGYGYTF
TGTGCCAGCAGCGAAGCGGCAGGAGTAGGGTATGGCTACACCTTC
>-|TRBJ2-3|-|TRBV4-3
CASSKGLNEDTQYF
TGCGCCAGCAGCAAAGGACTCAATGAGGATACGCAGTATTTT
>-|TRBJ2-1|-|TRBV5-4
CASSFDSNNEQFF
TGTGCCAGCAGCTTTGACAGCAACAATGAGCAGTTCTTC
>-|TRBJ2-7|-|TRBV6-5
CASSYSMGTTYEQYF
TGTGCCAGCAGTTACTCGATGGGCACAACCTACGAGCAGTACTTC
>-|TRBJ2-7|few|TRBV7-9
CASSLQGFPYEQYF
TGTGCCAGCAGCTTACAGGGTTTCCCTTACGAGCAGTACTTC
>-|TRBJ2-6|-|TRBV5-4
CASSFQAGANVLTF
TGTGCCAGCAGCTTCCAGGCCGGGGCCAACGTCCTGACTTTC